The 3 T cell receptor beta chains reported below all come from one sample, sequenced in a study of T-cell memory formation after mild COVID-19 (dated by TCRdb to the early 2020s). Receptor amplification or capture employed 5' RACE. Instrument on record: Illumina NovaSeq 6000. The public reads were reprocessed in TCRdb via fastp at Q25 and MiXCR, keeping in-frame beta chains. A single entry per CDR3 protein holds the most common genes and DNA from its merged rows. This sample is represented by about 430,000 distinct CDR3 sequences; 24% of them were singletons. In total, the top ten clones hold 7.5% to 10% of the sample. Sequenced sample: PBMCs or a T cell subset sorted from them (not recorded which). The receptor set was obtained from an adult woman who had mild COVID-19 (a few samples of this study predate the infection). The sample titles of this study are shuffled in the database, so cell type and time point are left out; the donor was told from shared clones.

This clonotype was counted only a few times. The chain is built from TRBV6-5 and TRBJ2-6; 7 bases map to TRBD1. The CDR3 is made up of 18 amino acids. The trim removed 6 bases at V and 0 bases at J, leaving 11 bases unmatched. Germline V gives CDR1 MNHEY, CDR2 SVGAGI. In DNA form, the CDR3 reads TGTGCCAGCAGCCCGAGGGACAGCGGCCGCTCTGGGGCCAACGTCCTGACTTTC. Residues: CASSPRDSGRSGANVLTF.

This rearrangement joins TRBV6-5 to TRBJ2-6, with TRBD1 matching over 8 bases. CDR1 MNHEY and CDR2 SVGAGI come from the germline V gene. The CDR3 consists of 16 residues. Trimming at V came to 2 bases and at J to 3 bases, leaving 3 bases not matched to a gene. The CDR3 region is CASSYLRGLGANVLTF. As DNA, the CDR3 is TGTGCCAGCAGTTACCTCAGGGGGCTTGGGGCCAACGTCCTGACTTTC.

The chain combines TRBV7-2 with TRBJ2-5; D unclear. Germline-derived CDR1 and CDR2 are SGHTA and FQGNSA. This CDR3 region has 13 residues. V was cut by 0 bases and J by 3 bases, with 5 bases left in between. The CDR3, as DNA: TGTGCCAGCAGCTTAGCGGACGAAGAGACCCAGTACTTC. Translation gives CASSLADEETQYF. Looking up the rest from reference TRBV7-2 and TRBJ2-5 gives the full variable domain: GAGVSQSPSNKVTEKGKDVELRCDPISGHTALYWYRQSLGQGLEFLIYFQGNSAPDKSGLPSDRFSAERTGGSVSTLTIQRTQQEDSAVYLCASSLADEETQYFGPGTRLLVL.